This TCR beta chain was found in a study of blood T cell repertoires in COVID-19. Using immunoSEQ multiplex PCR, the repertoire was profiled, and TCRdb retains in-frame clones only, with some absent. The table has a few hundred thousand clones, around 85% seen once. V was pared by 4 bases and J by 8 bases, with 11 bases of the junction left unmatched. The CDR3 totals 16 residues. Germline assignment: CDR1 LNHDA and CDR2 SQIVND (reference sequence). What was sequenced was PBMCs or T cells enriched from blood (not recorded which). V gene TRBV19 combines with J gene TRBJ2-1, with 10 bases matching TRBD1. This TCR came from a woman aged 40-49 years with acute COVID-19. CDR3 sequence reads: CASSTLPGQGTDEQFF. In nucleotides, the CDR3 is TGTGCCAGTAGTACCCTCCCGGGACAGGGGACCGATGAGCAGTTCTTC.